A single sample gave rise to the 18 T cell receptor beta chains below, sequenced in a study of blood T cell repertoires in COVID-19. Clones were sequenced by immunoSEQ multiplex PCR, and TCRdb holds only the in-frame ones, with some missing. The sample holds about 260,000 clones, around 84% seen once. Material: peripheral blood. These receptor sequences come from a man aged 55 to 70 with acute or convalescent COVID-19.

The gene calls are TRBV5-1 and TRBJ2-1; tentatively, D is TRBD2 (6 bases). The CDR3 sequence is 13 residues long. The V end lost 6 bases, the J end lost 5 bases, and 12 bases lay between the germline ends. The germline CDR1 and CDR2 sequences are SGHRS and YFSETQ. This CDR3 is CASKPGANNEQFF. CDR3 nucleotides: TGCGCCAGCAAGCCGGGAGCAAACAATGAGCAGTTCTTC.

The V gene is TRBV21-1, the J gene TRBJ2-7; the table's D call of TRBD2 was not tested on the DNA. TRBV21-1 is annotated as a pseudogene. The CDR3 is made up of 18 amino acids. The CDR3, as DNA: TGTGCCAGCAGCAAACCCGTATGGGGAGCGGTGGTTTTCTACGAGCAGTACTTC. Amino acids: CASSKPVWGAVVFYEQYF.

The rearrangement joins TRBV6-2 or TRBV6-3 to TRBJ1-5, with 9 bases lining up with TRBD1. CDR3 size: 16 residues. From germline, CDR1 is MNHEY and CDR2 SVGEGT. Trimming cost V 5 bases and J 0 bases; bases outside gene matches: 5. CDR3 sequence: CASSPTGGYSNQPQHF. The CDR3 bases are TGTGCCAGCAGTCCGACAGGGGGGTATAGCAATCAGCCCCAGCATTTT.

This clone was detected only once. The rearrangement joins TRBV6-4 to TRBJ2-1; D gene ambiguous. V was shortened by 5 bases and J by 7 bases, with 15 bases between the two germline ends. The CDR3 sequence is 14 residues long. The germline gives CDR1 MRHNA, CDR2 SNTAGT. CDR3 sequence reads: CASSQEASSNEQFF. The CDR3 bases are TGTGCCAGCAGTCAGGAAGCTTCCTCGAATGAGCAGTTCTTC.

The chain carries TRBV6-4 and TRBJ2-3; 8 bases align to TRBD1. This CDR3 contains 15 residues. V lost 5 bases to trimming and J lost 4 bases; unmatched junction nucleotides: 8. Germline-derived CDR1 and CDR2 are MRHNA and SNTAGT. The CDR3 coding sequence is TGTGCCAGCAGTCCCGCAGGGGGCGGCTCAGATACGCAGTATTTT. Its translation: CASSPAGGGSDTQYF.

Worth noting for this clone: Relative to the germline gene, one junction end is altered; a read error may explain this. V gene TRBV24-1 combines with J gene TRBJ2-3; the match to TRBD1 covers 7 bases. The CDR3 sequence is 10 residues long. Germline V CDR1 and CDR2: KGHDR, SFDVKD. The CDR3 loop reads CATIGQAADF. DNA of the CDR3: TGTGCCACCATTGGACAGGCGGCCGATTTT.

The chain joins TRBV4-3 to TRBJ1-1; TRBD1 might be the D (6 bases). Germline V gene lookup returns CDR1 LGHNA and CDR2 YSLEER. V shed 0 bases and J shed 10 bases, with 18 bases lying between them. CDR3 length: 15 residues. This CDR3 reads CASSQEGAGGALAFF. The CDR3 DNA follows: TGCGCCAGCAGCCAAGAGGGCGCGGGGGGCGCGTTAGCTTTCTTT.

As regards this clone: Its ends do not fully match the called genes, so a read error is possible. The chain combines TRBV11-2 with TRBJ1-1, with TRBD1 as a possible D gene (5 bases). Germline V CDR1 and CDR2: SGHAT, FQNNGV. This CDR3 has 18 residues. CDR3 nucleotide sequence: TGTGCCAGCAGCTTAGCAGTTGCGAGGAGGGGCCGGAACGCTGAAGCTTTCTTT. It yields the protein CASSLAVARRGRNAEAFF.

V usage is TRBV6-5 and J usage is TRBJ2-7; a weak D match, TRBD2 (6 bases). V was cut by 6 bases and J by 5 bases, with 17 bases left in between. Germline lookup yields CDR1 MNHEY and CDR2 SVGAGI. This CDR3 is built from 14 residues. The CDR3 DNA reads TGTGCCAGCAGCCTATCCGGGACTTTTCACGAGCAGTACTTC. It translates to CASSLSGTFHEQYF.

This CDR3 is CASTLGGAQETQYF. CDR3 DNA: TGTGCCAGCACCTTGGGCGGGGCCCAAGAGACCCAGTACTTC. The rearrangement links TRBV13 to TRBJ2-5; D might be TRBD2 (6 bases). This CDR3 spans 14 amino acids. Between the trimmed V and J ends, which lost 7 bases and 1 base, there was a span of 13 bases. The germline gives CDR1 PRHDT, CDR2 FYEKMQ (reference sequence).

The V call is TRBV29-1, the J call TRBJ2-5, with D possibly matching TRBD2 (6 bases). The germline CDR1 and CDR2 sequences are SQVTM and ANQGSEA. CDR3 length: 14 residues. Trimming pared 6 bases from V and 5 bases from J, leaving 19 bases between. CDR3 coding DNA: TGCAGCGTAAAAATTGGAGGGGTCCGGGAGACCCAGTACTTC. Its protein product is CSVKIGGVRETQYF. Together with reference TRBV29-1 and TRBJ2-5, the CDR3 gives the full variable domain: SAVISQKPSRDICQRGTSLTIQCQVDSQVTMMFWYRQQPGQSLTLIATANQGSEATYESGFVIDKFPISRPNLTFSTLTVSNMSPEDSSIYLCSVKIGGVRETQYFGPGTRLLVL.

V is TRBV6-5 and J is TRBJ1-1; weak D call: TRBD1 (6 bases). Between the trimmed V and J ends, which lost 6 bases and 0 bases, there was a span of 11 bases. Germline CDR1 and CDR2: MNHEY and SVGAGI. CDR3 size: 14 residues. The DNA of the CDR3 is TGTGCCAGCAGCCAGGACAGTGTGAACACTGAAGCTTTCTTT. Translated: CASSQDSVNTEAFF.

The chain is built from TRBV18 and TRBJ1-1; 10 bases map to TRBD1. Germline CDR1 and CDR2: KGHSH and LQKENI. The CDR3 sequence is 14 residues long. J gave up 10 bases and V 2 bases, and 7 bases lay outside the gene matches. The CDR3 DNA follows: TGTGCCAGCTCACCAAGGGACAGGGGTACGGGAGCTTTCTTT. It translates to CASSPRDRGTGAFF.

The chain recombines TRBV28 with TRBJ2-2; 10 bases are a match to TRBD2. The CDR3 extends over 16 amino acids. Germline values: CDR1 MDHEN, CDR2 SYDVKM. Trimming cost V 5 bases and J 1 base; bases outside gene matches: 4. CDR3 sequence reads: CASSKRTSGNTGELFF. The CDR3 DNA reads TGTGCCAGCAGTAAAAGGACTAGCGGGAACACCGGGGAGCTGTTTTTT.

The CDR3, as DNA: TGTGCCAGCAACCCCCTGGGGACAGATTTAAATGAAAAACTGTTTTTT. Its protein product is CASNPLGTDLNEKLFF. The chain carries TRBV28 and TRBJ1-4; the match to TRBD1 covers 7 bases. The CDR3 sequence is 16 residues long. Germline V gene lookup returns CDR1 MDHEN and CDR2 SYDVKM. V trimming: 7 bases; J trimming: 5 bases; junction bases outside the gene matches: 13.

The V and J genes are TRBV30 and TRBJ2-3, with 9 positions matching TRBD2. The ends lost 4 bases at V and 2 bases at J; junction bases unmatched: 7. Per the germline V gene, CDR1 is GTSNPN and CDR2 is SVGIG (reference sequence). This CDR3 has 15 residues. The DNA for the CDR3 is TGTGCCTGGACCATGACTAGCGGATTCACAGATACGCAGTATTTT. Translation gives CAWTMTSGFTDTQYF.

CDR3 nucleotide sequence: TGTGCCAGCAACCCGACTAGCGGCGGCTACAATGAGCAGTTCTTC. Protein: CASNPTSGGYNEQFF. The genes are TRBV27 and TRBJ2-1; 9 bases line up with TRBD2. The CDR3 has 15 residues. Germline CDR1 MNHEY, CDR2 SMNVEV (reference sequence). Losses at the gene ends were 7 bases for V and 3 bases for J; bases not matched to a gene: 7.

This chain links TRBV27 with TRBJ2-7; maybe TRBD1 (6 bases). The CDR3 loop spans 13 amino acids. The germline V gene has CDR1 MNHEY and CDR2 SMNVEV (reference sequence). Trimming removed 3 bases from V and 4 bases from J, with 10 bases in between. CDR3 DNA: TGTGCCAGCAGTTTCAACAGGGAATACGAGCAGTACTTC. It codes for CASSFNREYEQYF.